This paragraph covers one T cell receptor (beta chain) sequence. TCRdb's copy holds only in-frame clones and misses some; the assay was immunoSEQ multiplex PCR. The table shows around 55,000 clones, with about 90% occurring only once. The record originates from a study of OX40 agonist ivuxolimab in advanced cancers. Germline CDR1 reads SEHNR; CDR2 reads FQNEAQ (reference sequence). V lost 1 base and J lost 10, with 4 bases in between. The CDR3 loop spans 11 amino acids. Material: CD4+ or CD8+ T cells sorted from blood, obtained in a trial of the OX40 agonist ivuxolimab. The chain recombines TRBV7-9 with TRBJ2-2; D gene uncertain. This receptor was identified in an adult with an advanced solid tumor such as melanoma, head and neck, liver or kidney cancer. The CDR3 nucleotides are TGTGCCAGCAGCTTAGTCGAGGAGCTGTTTTTT. It is translated as CASSLVEELFF.